This TCR beta chain is from a study of TIL therapy for anti-PD-1-resistant metastatic lung cancer. On the study more broadly: Tumor harvest preceded PD-1/PD-L1 blockade, followed by nivolumab treatment. Half of patients were current or former smokers.

The V end lost 0 bases, the J end lost 10 bases, and 19 bases lay between the germline ends. This CDR3 comprises 16 residues. Germline V gene sequence: CDR1 LNHDA, CDR2 SQIVND (reference sequence). Time point here: pre-treatment sample, taken before nivolumab and TIL therapy. The immunoSEQ assay was v3. Sequencing depth was 1.5 million to 2 million read pairs for survey level, roughly 4.5-6 million for deep. Clones were sequenced by immunoSEQ multiplex PCR, and TCRdb holds only the in-frame ones, with some missing. This table holds just over 45,000 clones, roughly 78% found once. This chain uses TRBV19 with TRBJ2-1; D possibly matches TRBD1 or TRBD2 (5 bases each). This receptor was identified in a man aged 70-80 years with non-small cell lung cancer. Here the sequenced sample was blood, taken at baseline. CDR3 in DNA: TGTGCCAGTAGTATAGATCATGGGACCCCAGTTAGGGAGCAGTTCTTC. It specifies CASSIDHGTPVREQFF. The full variable domain, in which reference TRBV19 and TRBJ2-1 provide the parts outside the CDR3, is DGGITQSPKYLFRKEGQNVTLSCEQNLNHDAMYWYRQDPGQGLRLIYYSQIVNDFQKGDIAEGYSVSREKKESFPLTVTSAQKNPTAFYLCASSIDHGTPVREQFFGPGTRLTVL.